Reported below is one TCR beta chain. These data come from a study of blood T cell repertoires in COVID-19. Study in general: COVID-19 samples collected from the United States, Italy and Spain covered acute and convalescent phases. T cells, B-cell-depleted T cells, or PBMCs provided the cDNA or gDNA that served as material.

CDR3 length: 16 residues. Germline V CDR1 and CDR2: KGHSH, LQKENI. Trimming removed 2 bases from V and 4 bases from J; junction bases left unmatched: 9. Authors' processing steps: Nucleated cell number was recorded as an estimate derived from reference gene primer amplification. Profiled with immunoSEQ multiplex PCR; TCRdb holds only in-frame clones, not every one. V and J calls and clone size are as listed in that table; D and trimming were resolved from the DNA. The table includes around 220,000 clones, approximately 90% detected once. This TCR was recovered from a woman between 40 and 50 years old who had recovered from COVID-19. Material for sequencing was peripheral blood. The chain has TRBV18 and TRBJ2-7, with 9 positions matching TRBD2. The CDR3 DNA reads as TGTGCCAGCTCACCAAATCTGGCGGGGGGGCCTTACGAGCAGTACTTC. Translation: CASSPNLAGGPYEQYF.